This T cell receptor beta chain comes out of a study of CD8 T cells in Susac syndrome. Study-wide context: There were six sequenced Susac syndrome patients with active disease and about 8 in remission.

An input of about 0.45 to 1 ug of RNA was subjected to reverse transcription using random hexamers. TCRdb reanalysed the immunoSEQ multiplex PCR reads using MiXCR and keeps one entry per CDR3 protein. The sample carries approximately 210,000 distinct CDR3 sequences, 85% to 95% recorded once. Trimming took 1 base from V and 8 from J, leaving 11 bases between them. Germline CDR1 reads SEHNR; CDR2 reads FQNEAQ (reference sequence). The length of the CDR3 is 13 residues. The genes are TRBV7-9 and TRBJ1-2; D not certain. The clonotype comes from a human donor with Susac syndrome. Source material: CD4+ T cells from PBMCs. CDR3 protein: CASSLVGLGGYTF. For the CDR3, the DNA is TGTGCCAGCAGCTTAGTAGGACTGGGAGGCTACACCTTC.